Shown below are 14 T cell receptor beta chains from a single sample sequenced in a study of CD8 T cells in ankylosing spondylitis. A single record per CDR3 protein comes from TCRdb applying MiXCR to the 5' RACE reads. Found here are 270,000 or so distinct CDR3 sequences, 18% of them singletons; the top ten hold roughly a third. The sequenced sample consisted of blood, either unsorted or a sorted T cell fraction (not recorded which). These receptors came from a male donor with ankylosing spondylitis or in good health (not recorded which).

The genes are TRBV12-3 or TRBV12-4 and TRBJ2-7; D ambiguous. This CDR3 region has 14 residues. V lost 0 bases and J 3 bases, leaving 9 bases between the germline ends. In nucleotides, the CDR3 is TGTGCCAGCAGTTTAGCGCACCTTCTCTACGAGCAGTACTTC. Encoded protein: CASSLAHLLYEQYF.

This chain joins TRBV9 and TRBJ2-3; D not certain. This CDR3 spans 14 amino acids. V was cut by 0 bases and J by 0 bases, with 5 bases left in between. The germline V gene has CDR1 SGDLS and CDR2 YYNGEE. CDR3 sequence: CASSVETSTDTQYF. In DNA, the CDR3 is TGTGCCAGCAGCGTAGAAACTAGCACAGATACGCAGTATTTT.

This clonotype was seen a few times. This rearrangement joins TRBV4-3 to TRBJ2-1; 7 bases align to TRBD2. The trim removed 0 bases at V and 2 bases at J, leaving 4 bases unmatched. The CDR3 runs 16 residues. Germline loops: CDR1 LGHNA, CDR2 YSLEER. The CDR3 DNA reads as TGCGCCAGCAGCCAAGATGGCGCGGGAGCCTACAATGAGCAGTTCTTC. It is translated as CASSQDGAGAYNEQFF.

This sequence joins TRBV5-1 and TRBJ2-7; TRBD2 matches at 10 bases. CDR1 SGHRS and CDR2 YFSETQ come from the germline V gene. The CDR3 is 13 residues long. The V segment lost 8 bases and the J segment 3 bases; nucleotides outside the gene matches: 5. The CDR3 DNA reads as TGCGCCAGTCGAGCGGGAGGGGTCTACGAGCAGTACTTC. Its translation: CASRAGGVYEQYF.

This clonotype was recorded only once. The V call is TRBV27, the J call TRBJ2-3; 10 positions match TRBD2. This CDR3 comprises 17 residues. Germline V gene lookup returns CDR1 MNHEY and CDR2 SMNVEV (reference sequence). V dropped 3 bases and J dropped 2; count of bases not matched to a gene: 8. The CDR3 reads CASSLLTSGAITDTQYF. CDR3 coding DNA: TGTGCCAGCAGTTTGCTAACTAGCGGGGCGATCACAGATACGCAGTATTTT.

This chain joins TRBV20-1 and TRBJ1-4; possible D gene TRBD1, 5 bases. This CDR3 contains 14 residues. From germline, CDR1 is DFQATT and CDR2 SNEGSKA (reference sequence). The CDR3 spells CSPAWGVSNEKLFF. The DNA of the CDR3 is TGCAGCCCGGCGTGGGGGGTCAGCAATGAAAAACTGTTTTTT.

The table lists this clonotype with a few counts. The rearrangement uses TRBV4-1 and TRBJ2-1, with TRBD2 matching over 10 bases. Germline V gives CDR1 MGHRA, CDR2 YSYEKL. V shed 4 bases and J 0 bases; nucleotides not matched to a gene: 9. There are 18 residues in the CDR3. The CDR3 nucleotides are TGCGCCAGCAGCCCGATCGGACTAGCGGATAGCTCCTACAATGAGCAGTTCTTC. It specifies CASSPIGLADSSYNEQFF.

This clonotype was counted at least ten times. The rearrangement joins TRBV5-1 to TRBJ2-7; 14 bases line up with TRBD2. The CDR3 runs to 15 residues. CDR1 is SGHRS and CDR2 is YFSETQ in the germline V gene. The junction had 5 bases not matched to a gene; V was cut back by 5 bases and J by 4 bases. As DNA, the CDR3 is TGCGCCAGCAGGACGGGACTAGCGGGAGTATACGAGCAGTACTTC. Translation gives CASRTGLAGVYEQYF.

This clonotype was counted many times. The chain joins TRBV7-2 to TRBJ2-1, with 14 nucleotides matching TRBD2. V was clipped by 5 bases and J by 4 bases; unmatched bases: 7. This CDR3 comprises 17 residues. Germline loops: CDR1 SGHTA, CDR2 FQGNSA. In nucleotides, the CDR3 is TGTGCCAGCAGCCCGCGACTAGCGGGAGGGCCTTACAATGAGCAGTTCTTC. Its protein is CASSPRLAGGPYNEQFF.

The J gene is TRBJ2-7, the V gene TRBV27, with 8 bases matching TRBD2. The length of the CDR3 is 18 residues. Per the germline V gene, CDR1 is MNHEY and CDR2 is SMNVEV (reference sequence). The trim removed 6 bases at V and 0 bases at J, leaving 16 bases unmatched. Here the CDR3 DNA reads TGTGCCAGCAGGAGGTGGGTAGCGGGAAAAGGGATCTCCTACGAGCAGTACTTC. It specifies CASRRWVAGKGISYEQYF.

This rearrangement joins TRBV3-1 to TRBJ2-3, with 10 positions matching TRBD2. Unmatched junction bases numbered 9, after V lost 5 bases and J lost 4 bases. Germline V gene data show CDR1 as LGHDT and CDR2 as YNNKEL (reference sequence). The CDR3 extends over 16 amino acids. Here the CDR3 reads CASSTGLAGVADTQYF. The CDR3, as DNA: TGTGCCAGCAGCACCGGTCTAGCGGGAGTTGCAGATACGCAGTATTTT.

This clonotype has just a few counts. The V and J genes are TRBV5-1 and TRBJ2-1; TRBD1 matches at 7 bases. The germline gives CDR1 SGHRS, CDR2 YFSETQ. V was pared by 6 bases and J by 5 bases, with 2 bases of the junction left unmatched. This CDR3 comprises 12 residues. In DNA form, the CDR3 reads TGCGCCAGCAACGACAGGGACAATGAGCAGTTCTTC. Amino acid sequence: CASNDRDNEQFF.

This clonotype was detected a few times. This chain uses TRBV4-1 with TRBJ2-7; D is perhaps TRBD2 (5 bases). The V end lost 0 bases, the J end lost 4 bases, and 10 bases lay between the germline ends. Germline V gene lookup returns CDR1 MGHRA and CDR2 YSYEKL. There are 14 residues in the CDR3. This CDR3 is CASSQDVVAYEQYF. The CDR3 DNA is TGCGCCAGCAGCCAAGATGTGGTAGCGTACGAGCAGTACTTC.

The genes are TRBV29-1 and TRBJ1-4; the D is unclear. Germline V gene data show CDR1 as SQVTM and CDR2 as ANQGSEA. Trimming took off 4 bases at V and 3 bases at J, with 9 bases between the two ends. The CDR3 has 13 residues. The CDR3 DNA sequence: TGCAGCGTTGGTCTTCAGGCTAATGAAAAACTGTTTTTT. The encoded protein is CSVGLQANEKLFF.